This record concerns one T cell receptor beta chain sequence. This sample was included in a study of CD8 T cells in Susac syndrome. A quantity of about 0.5 to 1 ug RNA underwent reverse transcription using random hexamers. TCRdb redid the calling of the immunoSEQ multiplex PCR reads with MiXCR, one entry per CDR3 protein. The table includes some 160,000 distinct CDR3 sequences, about 90% detected once. Controls were healthy donors (matched for age and sex). Per the germline V gene, CDR1 is MRHNA and CDR2 is SNTAGT. The CDR3 loop spans 15 amino acids. V trimming: 3 bases; J trimming: 12 bases; junction bases outside the gene matches: 9.

Specimen: CD4+ T cells from PBMCs. This chain joins TRBV6-4 and TRBJ2-1; 12 bases agree with TRBD1. The sequence was obtained from a human donor in good health. This CDR3 is CASSDGGQGAHGQFF. The CDR3 nucleotides are TGTGCCAGCAGTGATGGGGGACAGGGGGCGCATGGGCAGTTCTTC.